This section outlines one T cell receptor beta chain sequence together with its context. Its specificity is unknown. The sample belongs to a study of cytomegalovirus exposure and HLA in healthy donors. Findings and limits, study-wide: Researchers reported from a later analysis that most CMV-associated TCR beta chains appeared HLA-restricted. Versus the roughly 670-donor mean, an Asian-associated ancestry cluster reportedly showed fewer N-insertions in a later analysis. Within the data, a cluster of highly shared sequence variants was likely a sequencing artifact. Several V segments, TRBV6-2 and TRBV6-3 among them, could not be told apart and were dropped.

V was trimmed by 1 base and J by 2 bases, leaving 14 bases between them. Germline V gene lookup returns CDR1 LGHNA and CDR2 YNFKEQ. CDR3 length equals 16 residues. The PCR made use of 60 Vbeta and 13 Jbeta primers. This table comes from immunoSEQ multiplex PCR, and its TCRdb copy is limited to in-frame clones, with some not included. The table includes some 150,000 clones, roughly 10% detected once. The receptor was derived from a male donor in good health and CMV-seronegative. The specimen sequenced was PBMCs. The genes are TRBV4-2 and TRBJ1-1, with TRBD1 as a possible D gene (6 bases). The DNA for the CDR3 is TGTGCCAGCAGCCAAGCGGCAGGGGAAAGAAACACTGAAGCTTTCTTT. Translation: CASSQAAGERNTEAFF.